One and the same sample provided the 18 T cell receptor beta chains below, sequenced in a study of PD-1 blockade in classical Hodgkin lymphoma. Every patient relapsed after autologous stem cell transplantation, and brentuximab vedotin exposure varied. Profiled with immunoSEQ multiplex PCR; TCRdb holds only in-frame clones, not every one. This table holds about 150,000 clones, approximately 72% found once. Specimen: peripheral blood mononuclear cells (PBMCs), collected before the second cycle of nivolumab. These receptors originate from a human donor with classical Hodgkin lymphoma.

Here the CDR3 DNA reads TGTGCCAGCAGCCCCGACTACGAGCAGTACTTC. Its translation: CASSPDYEQYF. The J gene is TRBJ2-7, the V gene TRBV25-1; no firm D call. The CDR3 sequence is 11 residues long. The germline CDR1 and CDR2 sequences are MGHDK and SYGVNS. V was shortened by 6 bases and J by 3 bases, with 6 bases between the two germline ends.

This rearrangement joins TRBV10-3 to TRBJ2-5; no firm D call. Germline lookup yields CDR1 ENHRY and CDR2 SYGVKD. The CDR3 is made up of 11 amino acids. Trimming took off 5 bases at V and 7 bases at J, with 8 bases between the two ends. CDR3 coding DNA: TGTGCCATCAGTAATATAGCGACCCAGTACTTC. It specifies CAISNIATQYF.

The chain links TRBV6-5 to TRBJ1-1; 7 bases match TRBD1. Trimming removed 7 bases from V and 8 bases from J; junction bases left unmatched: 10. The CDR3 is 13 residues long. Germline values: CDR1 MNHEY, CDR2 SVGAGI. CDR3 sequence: CASTHPGTAEAFF. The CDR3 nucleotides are TGTGCCAGCACCCACCCCGGGACAGCAGAAGCTTTCTTT.

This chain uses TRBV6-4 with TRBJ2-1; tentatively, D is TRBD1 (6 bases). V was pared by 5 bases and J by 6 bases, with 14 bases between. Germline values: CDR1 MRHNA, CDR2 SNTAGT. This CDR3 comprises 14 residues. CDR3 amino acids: CASSPWGTLNEQFF. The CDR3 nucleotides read TGTGCCAGCAGTCCTTGGGGGACACTCAATGAGCAGTTCTTC.

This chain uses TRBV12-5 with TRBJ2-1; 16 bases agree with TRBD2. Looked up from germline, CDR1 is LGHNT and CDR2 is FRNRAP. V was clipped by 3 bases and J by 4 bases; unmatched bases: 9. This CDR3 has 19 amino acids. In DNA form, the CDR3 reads TGTGCTAGTGGTTTATACACAGGGACTAGCGGGGGGGATTACAATGAGCAGTTCTTC. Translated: CASGLYTGTSGGDYNEQFF.

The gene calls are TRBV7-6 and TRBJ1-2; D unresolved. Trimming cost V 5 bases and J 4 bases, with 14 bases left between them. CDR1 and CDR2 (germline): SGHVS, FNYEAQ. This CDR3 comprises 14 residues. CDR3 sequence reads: CASSPYVPSYGYTF. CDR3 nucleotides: TGTGCCAGCAGCCCCTATGTACCTTCCTATGGCTACACCTTC.

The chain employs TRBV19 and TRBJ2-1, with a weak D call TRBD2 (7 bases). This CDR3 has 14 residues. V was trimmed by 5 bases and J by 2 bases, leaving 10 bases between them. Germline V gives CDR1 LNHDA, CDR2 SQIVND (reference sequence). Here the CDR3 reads CASSRGGAYNEQFF. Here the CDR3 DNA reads TGTGCCAGTAGTCGAGGGGGGGCCTACAATGAGCAGTTCTTC.

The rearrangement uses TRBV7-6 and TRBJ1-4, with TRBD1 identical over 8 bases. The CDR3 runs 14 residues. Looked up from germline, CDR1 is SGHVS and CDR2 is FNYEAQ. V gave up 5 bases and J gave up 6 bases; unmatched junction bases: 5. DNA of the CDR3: TGTGCCAGCAGCCTTGGACAGGGTGATGAAAAACTGTTTTTT. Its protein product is CASSLGQGDEKLFF.

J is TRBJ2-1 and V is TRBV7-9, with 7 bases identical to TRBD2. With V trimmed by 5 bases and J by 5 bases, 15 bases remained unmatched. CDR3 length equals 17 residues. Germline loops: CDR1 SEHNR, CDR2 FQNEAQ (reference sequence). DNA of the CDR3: TGTGCCAGCAGCCGGGATCGGGGGGAGGGGATCAACAATGAGCAGTTCTTC. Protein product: CASSRDRGEGINNEQFF.

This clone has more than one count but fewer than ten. Here the CDR3 reads CAISLTGGGNQPQHF. CDR3 sequence (DNA): TGTGCCATCAGCCTCACAGGGGGCGGGAATCAGCCCCAGCATTTT. The V call is TRBV10-3, the J call TRBJ1-5; the match to TRBD1 covers 9 bases. Per germline, CDR1 ENHRY and CDR2 SYGVKD. V dropped 6 bases and J dropped 4; count of bases not matched to a gene: 7. The CDR3 length is 15 residues.

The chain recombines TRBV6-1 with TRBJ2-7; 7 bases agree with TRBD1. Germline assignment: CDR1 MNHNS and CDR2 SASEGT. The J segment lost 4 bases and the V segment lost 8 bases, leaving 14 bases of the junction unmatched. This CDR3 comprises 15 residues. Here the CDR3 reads CASAYLTGPFYEQYF. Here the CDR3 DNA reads TGTGCCAGCGCTTATTTGACAGGGCCTTTTTACGAGCAGTACTTC.

The chain's CDR3 is CASSSRRGRNRGLNTEAFF. The CDR3 bases are TGTGCCAGTAGTTCCCGCCGGGGGAGGAATCGCGGGTTGAACACTGAAGCTTTCTTT. This rearrangement joins TRBV19 to TRBJ1-1, with a weak D call TRBD1 (5 bases). Germline CDR1 is LNHDA and CDR2 is SQIVND (reference sequence). The CDR3 is 19 residues long. V gave up 5 bases and J gave up 0 bases, with 25 bases separating them. Using reference TRBV19 and TRBJ1-1 for the parts outside the CDR3, the full variable domain is DGGITQSPKYLFRKEGQNVTLSCEQNLNHDAMYWYRQDPGQGLRLIYYSQIVNDFQKGDIAEGYSVSREKKESFPLTVTSAQKNPTAFYLCASSSRRGRNRGLNTEAFFGQGTRLTVV.

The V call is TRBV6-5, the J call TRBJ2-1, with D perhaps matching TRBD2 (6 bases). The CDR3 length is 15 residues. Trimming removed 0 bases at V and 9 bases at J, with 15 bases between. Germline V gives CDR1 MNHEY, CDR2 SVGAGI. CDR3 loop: CASSYSTAAGFEQFF. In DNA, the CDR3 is TGTGCCAGCAGTTACTCTACCGCGGCGGGATTTGAGCAGTTCTTC.

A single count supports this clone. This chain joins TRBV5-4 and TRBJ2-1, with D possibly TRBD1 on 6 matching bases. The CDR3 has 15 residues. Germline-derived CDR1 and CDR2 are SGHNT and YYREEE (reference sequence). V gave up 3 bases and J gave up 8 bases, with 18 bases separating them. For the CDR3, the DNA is TGTGCCAGCAGCTGGGGGCAGGCTACCGCCGATGAGCAGTTCTTC. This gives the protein CASSWGQATADEQFF.

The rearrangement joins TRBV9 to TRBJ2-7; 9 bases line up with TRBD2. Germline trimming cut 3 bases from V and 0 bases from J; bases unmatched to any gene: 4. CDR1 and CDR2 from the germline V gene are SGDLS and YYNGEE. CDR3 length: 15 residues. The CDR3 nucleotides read TGTGCCAGCAGCGAGCTTAGCGGGAGCTCCTACGAGCAGTACTTC. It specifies CASSELSGSSYEQYF. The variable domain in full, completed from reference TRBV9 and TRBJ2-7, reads DSGVTQTPKHLITATGQRVTLRCSPRSGDLSVYWYQQSLDQGLQFLIQYYNGEERAKGNILERFSAQQFPDLHSELNLSSLELGDSALYFCASSELSGSSYEQYFGPGTRLTVT.

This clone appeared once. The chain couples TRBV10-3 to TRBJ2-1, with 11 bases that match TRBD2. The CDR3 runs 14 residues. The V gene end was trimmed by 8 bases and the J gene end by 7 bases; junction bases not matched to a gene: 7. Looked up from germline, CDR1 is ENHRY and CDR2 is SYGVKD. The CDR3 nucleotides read TGTGCCATCGGCACGGGACTAGCGGCTAATGAGCAGTTCTTC. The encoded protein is CAIGTGLAANEQFF.

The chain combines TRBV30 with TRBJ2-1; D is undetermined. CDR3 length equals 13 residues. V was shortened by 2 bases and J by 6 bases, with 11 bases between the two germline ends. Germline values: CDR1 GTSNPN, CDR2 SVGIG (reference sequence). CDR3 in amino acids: CAWSFEGPNEQFF. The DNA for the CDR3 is TGTGCCTGGAGTTTTGAAGGGCCCAATGAGCAGTTCTTC.

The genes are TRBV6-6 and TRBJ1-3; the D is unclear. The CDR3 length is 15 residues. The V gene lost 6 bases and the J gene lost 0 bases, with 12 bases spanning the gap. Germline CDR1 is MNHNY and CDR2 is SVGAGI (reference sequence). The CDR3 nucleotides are TGTGCCAGCAGCCCATCCCGGTTCTCTGGAAACACCATATATTTT. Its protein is CASSPSRFSGNTIYF.